The 20 T cell receptor beta chains reported below all come from one sample, sequenced in a study of T cell responses to AZD1222 COVID-19 vaccine. Sequenced by immunoSEQ multiplex PCR; TCRdb stores in-frame clones only, minus some. The sample lists around 120,000 clones; roughly 90% were seen once. Here the sequenced sample was peripheral blood, taken on day 0 of AZD1222 vaccination. The receptors originated from an adult in good health.

This chain links TRBV6-5 with TRBJ1-5; 10 positions match TRBD1. CDR1 is MNHEY, CDR2 SVGAGI, per germline. CDR3 length equals 15 residues. J gave up 2 bases and V 6 bases, and 4 bases lay outside the gene matches. The DNA for the CDR3 is TGTGCCAGCAGGAAGGGGACAGGGGGCAATCAGCCCCAGCATTTT. Translating it yields CASRKGTGGNQPQHF.

V is TRBV27 and J is TRBJ2-5, with unresolved D. The CDR3 loop spans 11 amino acids. Trimming removed 4 bases at V and 1 base at J, with 1 base between. Germline values: CDR1 MNHEY, CDR2 SMNVEV (reference sequence). As DNA, the CDR3 is TGTGCCAGCAGTTCCCAAGAGACCCAGTACTTC. Its translation is CASSSQETQYF.

The table lists this clone with a count of one. This rearrangement joins TRBV5-4 to TRBJ2-1; maybe TRBD2 (5 bases). This CDR3 is 16 amino acids long. The V gene lost 3 bases and the J gene lost 0 bases, with 13 bases spanning the gap. CDR1 is SGHNT, CDR2 YYREEE, per germline (reference sequence). CDR3 loop: CASSWRAKSSYNEQFF. In DNA, the CDR3 is TGTGCCAGCAGCTGGCGGGCCAAGAGCTCCTACAATGAGCAGTTCTTC.

The gene calls are TRBV20-1 and TRBJ1-2; D gene ambiguous. This CDR3 region has 11 residues. The germline V and J ends were trimmed by 1 base and 5 bases, with 5 bases remaining between them. The germline V gene encodes CDR1 DFQATT and CDR2 SNEGSKA (reference sequence). DNA of the CDR3: TGCAGTGCTAGAGGCTCTTATGGCTACACCTTC. Protein product: CSARGSYGYTF.

V is TRBV29-1 and J is TRBJ2-7; D might be TRBD2 (6 bases). CDR1 and CDR2 (germline): SQVTM, ANQGSEA. The CDR3 runs 11 residues. V dropped 4 bases and J dropped 3 bases, with 7 bases sitting between them. The CDR3 DNA reads TGCAGCGTTGGGAGGGTCTACGAGCAGTACTTC. Amino acid sequence: CSVGRVYEQYF.

The chain combines TRBV30 with TRBJ1-2, with TRBD1 identical over 7 bases. Per germline, CDR1 GTSNPN and CDR2 SVGIG (reference sequence). CDR3 length equals 15 residues. Losses at the gene ends were 3 bases for V and 0 bases for J; bases not matched to a gene: 7. As DNA, the CDR3 is TGTGCCTGGAGGGTACCGGGACAGCCTAACTATGGCTACACCTTC. Protein: CAWRVPGQPNYGYTF.

V usage is TRBV5-6 and J usage is TRBJ1-2; maybe TRBD1 (5 bases). The CDR3 is 18 amino acids. Trimming removed 4 bases from V and 0 bases from J, with 22 bases in between. Per the germline V gene, CDR1 is SGHDT and CDR2 is YYEEEE. CDR3 sequence: CASSRSRTWTQANYGYTF. The CDR3 region has the DNA TGTGCCAGCAGCCGTTCAAGGACATGGACCCAAGCTAACTATGGCTACACCTTC.

The genes are TRBV5-1 and TRBJ2-7; 7 bases match TRBD2. The V gene's germline CDR1 is SGHRS and CDR2 YFSETQ. With V trimmed by 4 bases and J by 1 base, 11 bases remained unmatched. The CDR3 has 16 amino acids. The CDR3 here is CASSTYLAGASYEQYF. CDR3 DNA sequence: TGCGCCAGCAGCACCTACCTGGCGGGAGCTTCCTACGAGCAGTACTTC.

This clone was counted a single time. This sequence joins TRBV7-2 and TRBJ1-2; the D is unclear. The CDR3 has 13 residues. Looked up from germline, CDR1 is SGHTA and CDR2 is FQGNSA. The V end was cut by 4 bases, the J end by 4 bases, with 10 bases between. The CDR3 loop is CASSSDKSYGYTF. CDR3 DNA sequence: TGTGCCAGCAGCTCTGACAAGAGCTATGGCTACACCTTC.

The CDR3 is CASSLAAPSLGLYEQYF. The CDR3 coding sequence is TGCGCCAGCAGCTTGGCCGCTCCTAGTTTAGGGCTCTACGAGCAGTACTTC. The V gene is TRBV5-1, the J gene TRBJ2-7; D remains unclear. This CDR3 region has 17 residues. V gave up 0 bases and J gave up 3 bases, with 19 bases separating them. Germline V gene data show CDR1 as SGHRS and CDR2 as YFSETQ.

Remarks on this clone: Other DNA sequences in this sample translate to the same CDR3. The CDR3 bases are TGCAGTGCTAGAGGGAATGAAAAACTGTTTTTT. Its protein product is CSARGNEKLFF. The J gene is TRBJ1-4, the V gene TRBV20-1; no reliable D call. Germline CDR1 reads DFQATT; CDR2 reads SNEGSKA (reference sequence). The V gene lost 1 base and the J gene lost 5 bases, with 2 bases spanning the gap. CDR3 length: 11 amino acids.

This clone appeared a single time. The chain has TRBV7-9 and TRBJ1-5; a possible D gene is TRBD1 (5 bases). The ends were cut back, 5 bases at V and 3 bases at J, with 11 bases in the middle. The CDR3 has 14 residues. CDR1 is SEHNR and CDR2 is FQNEAQ in the germline V gene (reference sequence). Here the CDR3 DNA reads TGTGCCAGCAGCCAAGGACAATCCAATCAGCCCCAGCATTTT. It codes for CASSQGQSNQPQHF.

The CDR3 nucleotides are TGTGCCAGCAGCCGGAAGGGACTAGCGGGCATGCTAATTGAGACCCAGTACTTC. Its protein is CASSRKGLAGMLIETQYF. This sequence joins TRBV11-2 and TRBJ2-5, with 12 bases aligning to TRBD2. Losses at the gene ends were 5 bases for V and 5 bases for J; bases not matched to a gene: 15. The CDR3 runs 18 residues. The germline CDR1 and CDR2 sequences are SGHAT and FQNNGV.

This clone has just a few counts. The rearrangement links TRBV25-1 to TRBJ1-3; unclear D gene. The CDR3 runs to 17 residues. Germline loops: CDR1 MGHDK, CDR2 SYGVNS. Trimming removed 3 bases from V and 0 bases from J, with 15 bases in between. The CDR3 nucleotides are TGTGCCAGCAGTGATAGAGGAAGCAGGAGCTCTGGAAACACCATATATTTT. Its protein is CASSDRGSRSSGNTIYF.

The V gene is TRBV9, the J gene TRBJ1-2, with D maybe TRBD1 (6 bases). Germline CDR1 is SGDLS and CDR2 is YYNGEE. V shed 0 bases and J shed 1 base, with 13 bases lying between them. CDR3 length: 16 residues. CDR3 sequence: CASSVVGGGSNYGYTF. DNA for the CDR3: TGTGCCAGCAGCGTAGTAGGGGGTGGAAGTAACTATGGCTACACCTTC.

The chain links TRBV5-1 to TRBJ2-1; D could derive from TRBD1 or TRBD2 (5 bases each). From germline, CDR1 is SGHRS and CDR2 YFSETQ. The V end was cut by 2 bases, the J end by 6 bases, with 12 bases between. This CDR3 has 14 residues. The CDR3 region has the DNA TGCGCCAGCAGCTTCGGCCAGGGAGTCAATGAGCAGTTCTTC. It encodes CASSFGQGVNEQFF.

On this clone itself: Other nucleotide sequences in the sample specify the same CDR3. This chain connects TRBV27 to TRBJ1-2; a possible D gene is TRBD1 (5 bases). This CDR3 spans 13 amino acids. Germline V CDR1 and CDR2: MNHEY, SMNVEV (reference sequence). Trimming stripped 4 bases from V and 0 bases from J, with 6 bases between. Here the CDR3 reads CASSSRANYGYTF. The DNA for the CDR3 is TGTGCCAGCAGTTCCAGGGCTAACTATGGCTACACCTTC.

This clone was observed a few times. The CDR3 DNA sequence: TGTGCCATCAGTGAGGGCAGGGTATTCTACGAGCAGTACTTC. Encoded protein: CAISEGRVFYEQYF. The V gene is TRBV10-3, the J gene TRBJ2-7, with a weak D call TRBD1 (5 bases). V was clipped by 2 bases and J by 3 bases, with 11 bases between them. Germline V gene sequence: CDR1 ENHRY, CDR2 SYGVKD. CDR3 size: 14 residues.

V usage is TRBV6-1 and J usage is TRBJ1-4; 9 bases align to TRBD1. V dropped 0 bases and J dropped 7; count of bases not matched to a gene: 12. Germline V CDR1 and CDR2: MNHNS, SASEGT. This CDR3 has 18 amino acids. The CDR3 nucleotides read TGTGCCAGCAGTGAAGCGAACAGGGGGCGCGGAGGGGTTGAAAAACTGTTTTTT. As protein: CASSEANRGRGGVEKLFF.

The rearrangement uses TRBV7-2 and TRBJ1-5; D is perhaps TRBD1 (6 bases). CDR1 is SGHTA and CDR2 is FQGNSA in the germline V gene. This CDR3 contains 17 residues. V dropped 0 bases and J dropped 4 bases, with 16 bases sitting between them. The DNA of the CDR3 is TGTGCCAGCAGCTTAGCGTGGGTGGGGGCAGGAAATCAGCCCCAGCATTTT. Its translation: CASSLAWVGAGNQPQHF.